The clone carrying this T cell receptor beta chain came up many times. The data originate from a study of T-cell reconstitution after alpha-beta-depleted transplantation in children. CDR1 DFQATT and CDR2 SNEGSKA come from the germline V gene (reference sequence). Trimming removed 5 bases from V and 3 bases from J; junction bases left unmatched: 20. The length of the CDR3 is 18 residues. Unique molecular identifiers were incorporated into the prepared TCRbeta library. TCRdb itself ran the PCR reads through MiXCR, one entry per CDR3 protein. Among some 390,000 distinct CDR3 sequences listed, roughly 20% were seen once.

The starting material was PBMCs from the stem cell graft donor, obtained from the stem cell graft. The sequence was obtained from a human donor who donated a stem cell graft to a child with acute myeloid leukemia. This chain connects TRBV20-1 to TRBJ2-3; 7 bases fit TRBD1. Here the CDR3 reads CSAAFPTGIHPRTDTQYF. Here the CDR3 DNA reads TGCAGTGCTGCCTTTCCGACAGGGATCCACCCACGGACAGATACGCAGTATTTT.